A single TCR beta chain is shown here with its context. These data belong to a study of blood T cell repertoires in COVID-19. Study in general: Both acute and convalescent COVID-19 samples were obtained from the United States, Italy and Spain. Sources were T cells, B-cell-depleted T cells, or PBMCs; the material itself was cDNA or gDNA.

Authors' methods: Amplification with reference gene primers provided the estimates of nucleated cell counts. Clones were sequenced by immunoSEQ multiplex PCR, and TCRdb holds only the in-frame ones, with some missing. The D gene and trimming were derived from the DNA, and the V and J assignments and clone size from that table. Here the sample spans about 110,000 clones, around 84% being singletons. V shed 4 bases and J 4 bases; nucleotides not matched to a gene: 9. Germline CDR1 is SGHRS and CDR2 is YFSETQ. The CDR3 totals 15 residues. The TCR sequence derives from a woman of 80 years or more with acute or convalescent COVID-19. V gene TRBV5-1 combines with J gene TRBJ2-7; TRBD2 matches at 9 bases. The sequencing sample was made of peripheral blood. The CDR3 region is CASSEIAGETYEQYF. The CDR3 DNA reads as TGCGCCAGCAGCGAAATAGCGGGAGAAACGTACGAGCAGTACTTC.